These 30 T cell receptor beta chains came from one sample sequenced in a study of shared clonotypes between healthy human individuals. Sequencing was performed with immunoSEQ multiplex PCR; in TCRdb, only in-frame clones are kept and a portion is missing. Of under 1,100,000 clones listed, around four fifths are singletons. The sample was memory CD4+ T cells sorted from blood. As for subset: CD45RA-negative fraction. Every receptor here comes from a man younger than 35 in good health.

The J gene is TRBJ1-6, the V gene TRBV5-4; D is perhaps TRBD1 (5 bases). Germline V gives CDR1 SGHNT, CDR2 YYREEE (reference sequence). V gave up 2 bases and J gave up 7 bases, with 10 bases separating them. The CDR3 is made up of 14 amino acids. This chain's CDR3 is CASSFQGQNSPLHF. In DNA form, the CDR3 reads TGTGCCAGCAGCTTCCAGGGTCAAAATTCACCCCTCCACTTT. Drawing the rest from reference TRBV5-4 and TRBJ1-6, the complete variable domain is ETGVTQSPTHLIKTRGQQVTLRCSSQSGHNTVSWYQQALGQGPQFIFQYYREEENGRGNFPPRFSGLQFPNYSSELNVNALELDDSALYLCASSFQGQNSPLHFGNGTRLTVT.

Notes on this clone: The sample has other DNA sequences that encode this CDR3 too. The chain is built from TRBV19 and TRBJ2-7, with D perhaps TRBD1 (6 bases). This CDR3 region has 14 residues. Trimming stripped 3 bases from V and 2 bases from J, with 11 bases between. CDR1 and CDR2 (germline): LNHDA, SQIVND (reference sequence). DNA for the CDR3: TGTGCCAGTAGTATCCGGGACAAGACCTACGAGCAGTACTTC. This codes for CASSIRDKTYEQYF.

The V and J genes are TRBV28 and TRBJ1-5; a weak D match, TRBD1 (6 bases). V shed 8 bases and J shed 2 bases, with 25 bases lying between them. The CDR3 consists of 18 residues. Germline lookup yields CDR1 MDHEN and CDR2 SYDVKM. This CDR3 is CASAGSGRSGAGNQPQHF. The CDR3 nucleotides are TGTGCCAGCGCCGGATCGGGTAGGTCAGGGGCTGGCAATCAGCCCCAGCATTTT.

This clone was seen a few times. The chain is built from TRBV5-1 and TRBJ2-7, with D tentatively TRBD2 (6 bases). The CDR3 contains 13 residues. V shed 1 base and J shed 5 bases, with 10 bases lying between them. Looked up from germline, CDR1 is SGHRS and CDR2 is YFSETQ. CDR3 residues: CASSLWGVHEQYF. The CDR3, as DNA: TGCGCCAGCAGCTTGTGGGGGGTCCACGAGCAGTACTTC.

DNA of the CDR3: TGTGCCAGCAGCCAAGGGCCAAGAGAGACCCAGTACTTC. Amino acids: CASSQGPRETQYF. The rearrangement links TRBV14 to TRBJ2-5; D remains ambiguous. CDR3 length equals 13 residues. The ends were cut back, 1 base at V and 4 bases at J, with 7 bases in the middle. Germline loops: CDR1 SGHDN, CDR2 FVKESK.

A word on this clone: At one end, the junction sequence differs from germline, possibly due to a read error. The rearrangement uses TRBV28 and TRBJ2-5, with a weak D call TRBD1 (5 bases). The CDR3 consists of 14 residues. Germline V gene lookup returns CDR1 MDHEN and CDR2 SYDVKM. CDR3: CASSLLRGSETQYF. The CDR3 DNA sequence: TGTGCCAGCAGCTTATTAAGGGGATCAGAGACCCAGTACTTC. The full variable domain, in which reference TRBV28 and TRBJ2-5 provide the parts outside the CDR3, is DVKVTQSSRYLVKRTGEKVFLECVQDMDHENMFWYRQDPGLGLRLIYFSYDVKMKEKGDIPEGYSVSREKKERFSLILESASTNQTSMYLCASSLLRGSETQYFGPGTRLLVL.

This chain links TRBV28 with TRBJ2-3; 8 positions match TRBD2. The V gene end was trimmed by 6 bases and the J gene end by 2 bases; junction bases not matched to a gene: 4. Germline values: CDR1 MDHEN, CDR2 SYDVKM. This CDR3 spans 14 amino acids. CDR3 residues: CASSGGGPTDTQYF. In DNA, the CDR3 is TGTGCCAGCAGCGGGGGGGGACCCACAGATACGCAGTATTTT.

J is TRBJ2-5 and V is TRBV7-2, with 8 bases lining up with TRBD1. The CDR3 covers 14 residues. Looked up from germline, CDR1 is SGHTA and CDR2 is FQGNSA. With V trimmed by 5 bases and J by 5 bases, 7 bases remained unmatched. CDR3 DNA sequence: TGTGCCAGCAGCCCACAGGGGGGAAGGGAGACCCAGTACTTC. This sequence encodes CASSPQGGRETQYF. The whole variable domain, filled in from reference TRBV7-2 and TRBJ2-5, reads GAGVSQSPSNKVTEKGKDVELRCDPISGHTALYWYRQSLGQGLEFLIYFQGNSAPDKSGLPSDRFSAERTGGSVSTLTIQRTQQEDSAVYLCASSPQGGRETQYFGPGTRLLVL.

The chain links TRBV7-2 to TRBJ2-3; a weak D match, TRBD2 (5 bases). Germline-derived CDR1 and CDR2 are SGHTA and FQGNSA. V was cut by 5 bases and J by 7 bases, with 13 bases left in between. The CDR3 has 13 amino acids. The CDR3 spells CASSMRVSNTQYF. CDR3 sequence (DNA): TGTGCCAGCAGCATGAGGGTTTCGAATACGCAGTATTTT.

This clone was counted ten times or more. CDR3 residues: CAWSHDRGNGGYTF. The CDR3 region has the DNA TGTGCCTGGAGTCATGACAGGGGAAACGGTGGCTACACCTTC. The rearrangement joins TRBV30 to TRBJ1-2, with 8 bases fitting TRBD1. Germline CDR1 reads GTSNPN; CDR2 reads SVGIG (reference sequence). Losses at the gene ends were 2 bases for V and 7 bases for J; bases not matched to a gene: 9. This CDR3 spans 14 amino acids.

CDR3: CAWDTLQGNTIYF. CDR3 in DNA: TGTGCCTGGGATACTCTTCAGGGAAACACCATATATTTT. The J gene is TRBJ1-3, the V gene TRBV30; D not certain. V lost 5 bases and J lost 4, with 12 bases in between. Germline values: CDR1 GTSNPN, CDR2 SVGIG (reference sequence). The CDR3 spans 13 residues.

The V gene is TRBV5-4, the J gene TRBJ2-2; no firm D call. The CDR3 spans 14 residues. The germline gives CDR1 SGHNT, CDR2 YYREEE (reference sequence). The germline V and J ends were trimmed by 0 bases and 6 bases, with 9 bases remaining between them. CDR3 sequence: CASSLAPTAGELFF. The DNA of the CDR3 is TGTGCCAGCAGCTTGGCCCCTACCGCCGGGGAGCTGTTTTTT. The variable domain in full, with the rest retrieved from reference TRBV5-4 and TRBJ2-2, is ETGVTQSPTHLIKTRGQQVTLRCSSQSGHNTVSWYQQALGQGPQFIFQYYREEENGRGNFPPRFSGLQFPNYSSELNVNALELDDSALYLCASSLAPTAGELFFGEGSRLTVL.

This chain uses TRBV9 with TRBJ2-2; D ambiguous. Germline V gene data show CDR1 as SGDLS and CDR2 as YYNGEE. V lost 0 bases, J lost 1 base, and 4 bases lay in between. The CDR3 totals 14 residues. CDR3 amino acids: CASSVVENTGELFF. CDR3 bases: TGTGCCAGCAGCGTAGTGGAGAACACCGGGGAGCTGTTTTTT.

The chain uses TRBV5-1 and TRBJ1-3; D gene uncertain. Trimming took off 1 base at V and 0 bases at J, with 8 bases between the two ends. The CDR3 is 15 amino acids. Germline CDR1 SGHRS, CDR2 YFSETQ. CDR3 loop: CASSLTGHSGNTIYF. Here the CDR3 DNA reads TGCGCCAGCAGCTTGACGGGCCACTCTGGAAACACCATATATTTT.

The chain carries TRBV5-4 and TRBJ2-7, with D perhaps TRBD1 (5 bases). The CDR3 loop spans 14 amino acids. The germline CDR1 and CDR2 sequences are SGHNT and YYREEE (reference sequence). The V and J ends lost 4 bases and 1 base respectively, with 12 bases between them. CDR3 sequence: CASSPTAGSYEQYF. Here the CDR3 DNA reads TGTGCCAGCAGCCCGACGGCAGGGTCCTACGAGCAGTACTTC.

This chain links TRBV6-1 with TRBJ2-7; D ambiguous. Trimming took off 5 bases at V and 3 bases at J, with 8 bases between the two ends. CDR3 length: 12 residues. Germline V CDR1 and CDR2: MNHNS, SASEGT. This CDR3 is CASSRQIYEQYF. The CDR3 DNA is TGTGCCAGCAGTCGGCAGATCTACGAGCAGTACTTC.

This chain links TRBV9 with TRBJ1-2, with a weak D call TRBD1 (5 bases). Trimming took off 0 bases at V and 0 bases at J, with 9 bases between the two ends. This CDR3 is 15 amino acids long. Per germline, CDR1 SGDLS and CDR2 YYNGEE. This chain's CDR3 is CASSVVPGTNYGYTF. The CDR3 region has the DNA TGTGCCAGCAGCGTAGTCCCAGGGACTAACTATGGCTACACCTTC.

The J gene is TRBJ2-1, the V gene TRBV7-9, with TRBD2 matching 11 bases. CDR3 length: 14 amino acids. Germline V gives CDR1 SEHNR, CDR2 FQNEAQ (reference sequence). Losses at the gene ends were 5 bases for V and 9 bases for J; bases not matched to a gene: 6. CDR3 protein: CASSPIAGGIEQFF. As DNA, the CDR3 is TGTGCCAGCAGCCCCATAGCGGGGGGGATTGAGCAGTTCTTC.

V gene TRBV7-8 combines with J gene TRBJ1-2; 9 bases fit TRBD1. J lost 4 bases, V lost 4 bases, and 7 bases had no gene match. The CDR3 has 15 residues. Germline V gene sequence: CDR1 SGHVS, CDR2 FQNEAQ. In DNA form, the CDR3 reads TGTGCCAGCAGCTCCCTGACAGGGGGAGGCTATGGCTACACCTTC. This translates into CASSSLTGGGYGYTF.

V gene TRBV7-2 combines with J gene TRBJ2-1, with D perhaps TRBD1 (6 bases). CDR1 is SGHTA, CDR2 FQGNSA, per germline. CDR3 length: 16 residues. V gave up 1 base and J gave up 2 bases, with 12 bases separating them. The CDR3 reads CASSLERGTTYNEQFF. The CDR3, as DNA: TGTGCCAGCAGCTTAGAGAGGGGGACCACCTACAATGAGCAGTTCTTC.

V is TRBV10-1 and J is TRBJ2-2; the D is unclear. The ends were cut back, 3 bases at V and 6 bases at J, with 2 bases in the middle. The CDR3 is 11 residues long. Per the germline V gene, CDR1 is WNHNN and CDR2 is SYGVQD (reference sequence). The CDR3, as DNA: TGCGCCAGCAGTGACGCCGGGGAGCTGTTTTTT. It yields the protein CASSDAGELFF.

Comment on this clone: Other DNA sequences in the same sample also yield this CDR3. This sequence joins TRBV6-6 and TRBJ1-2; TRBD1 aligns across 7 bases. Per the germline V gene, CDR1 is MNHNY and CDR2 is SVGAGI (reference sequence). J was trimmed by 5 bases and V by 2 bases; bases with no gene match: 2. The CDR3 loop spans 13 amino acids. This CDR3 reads CASSYGQDYGYTF. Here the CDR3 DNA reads TGTGCCAGCAGTTACGGACAGGATTATGGCTACACCTTC.

The CDR3, as DNA: TGTGCCAGCAGCCCAGGACAGGGAGTGTCGAGTGGAAACACCATATATTTT. Translated, it gives CASSPGQGVSSGNTIYF. This chain links TRBV7-9 with TRBJ1-3; 8 bases map to TRBD1. Germline loops: CDR1 SEHNR, CDR2 FQNEAQ (reference sequence). After removal of 5 bases from V and 3 bases from J, the junction contained 12 bases not matched to a gene. The CDR3 sequence is 17 residues long. The whole variable domain, remainder taken from reference TRBV7-9 and TRBJ1-3, is DTGVSQNPRHKITKRGQNVTFRCDPISEHNRLYWYRQTLGQGPEFLTYFQNEAQLEKSRLLSDRFSAERPKGSFSTLEIQRTEQGDSAMYLCASSPGQGVSSGNTIYFGEGSWLTVV.

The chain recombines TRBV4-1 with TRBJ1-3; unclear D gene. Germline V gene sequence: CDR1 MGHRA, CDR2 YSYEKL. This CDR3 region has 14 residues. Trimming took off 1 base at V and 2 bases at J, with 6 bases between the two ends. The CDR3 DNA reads TGCGCCAGCAGCCAAGGGCTGACTGGAAACACCATATATTTT. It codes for CASSQGLTGNTIYF.

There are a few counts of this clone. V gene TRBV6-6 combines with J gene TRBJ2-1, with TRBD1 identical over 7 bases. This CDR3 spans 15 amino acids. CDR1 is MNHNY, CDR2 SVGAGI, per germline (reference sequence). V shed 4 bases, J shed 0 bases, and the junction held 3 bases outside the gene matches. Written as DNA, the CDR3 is TGTGCCAGCAGTTTAAGACAGGGCTCCTACAATGAGCAGTTCTTC. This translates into CASSLRQGSYNEQFF.

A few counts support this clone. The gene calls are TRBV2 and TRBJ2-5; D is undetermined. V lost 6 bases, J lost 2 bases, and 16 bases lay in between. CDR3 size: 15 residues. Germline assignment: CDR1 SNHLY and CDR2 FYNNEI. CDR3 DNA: TGTGCCAGCAGAGGCTCGAGGCAAGTACAAGAGACCCAGTACTTC. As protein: CASRGSRQVQETQYF. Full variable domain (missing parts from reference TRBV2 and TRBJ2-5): EPEVTQTPSHQVTQMGQEVILRCVPISNHLYFYWYRQILGQKVEFLVSFYNNEISEKSEIFDDQFSVERPDGSNFTLKIRSTKLEDSAMYFCASRGSRQVQETQYFGPGTRLLVL.

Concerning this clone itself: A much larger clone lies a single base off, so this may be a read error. The CDR3 loop reads CASSVDRGPYEQYF. The CDR3 coding sequence is TGTGCCAGCAGTGTGGACAGGGGGCCCTACGAGCAGTACTTC. The V gene is TRBV7-6, the J gene TRBJ2-7; 11 nucleotides align to TRBD1. Germline assignment: CDR1 SGHVS and CDR2 FNYEAQ. The V segment lost 6 bases and the J segment 2 bases; nucleotides outside the gene matches: 3. This CDR3 contains 14 residues.

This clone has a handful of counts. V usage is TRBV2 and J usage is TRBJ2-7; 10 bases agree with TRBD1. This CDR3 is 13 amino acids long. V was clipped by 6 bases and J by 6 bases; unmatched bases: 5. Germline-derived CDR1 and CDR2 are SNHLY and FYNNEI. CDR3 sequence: CASRYGTGVEQYF. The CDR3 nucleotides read TGTGCCAGCAGATACGGGACAGGGGTCGAGCAGTACTTC.

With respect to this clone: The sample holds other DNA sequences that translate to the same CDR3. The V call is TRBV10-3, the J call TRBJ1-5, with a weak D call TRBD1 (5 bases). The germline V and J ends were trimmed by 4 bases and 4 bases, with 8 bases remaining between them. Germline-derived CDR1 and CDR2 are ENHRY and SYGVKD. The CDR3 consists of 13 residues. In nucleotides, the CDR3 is TGTGCCATCAGTGGTGGGGGAAATCAGCCCCAGCATTTT. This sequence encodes CAISGGGNQPQHF.

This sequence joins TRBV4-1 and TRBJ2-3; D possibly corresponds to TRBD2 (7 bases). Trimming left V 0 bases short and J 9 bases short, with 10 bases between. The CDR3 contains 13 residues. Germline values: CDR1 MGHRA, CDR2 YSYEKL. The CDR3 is CASSQEGGRTQYF. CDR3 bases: TGCGCCAGCAGCCAAGAGGGGGGGCGGACGCAGTATTTT.